This TCR beta chain was identified during a study of CD8+ T cells in alopecia areata. Study-wide background: Each day, treated patients took oral tofacitinib twice, at 5 to 10 mg per dose. Tofacitinib administration persisted for 6 to 18 months, succeeded by 6 months off drug. Severity among treated patients was scored by the percentage of scalp area affected.

Following RNA extraction, reverse transcription yielded cDNA that acted as the sequencing template. Profiled with immunoSEQ multiplex PCR; TCRdb holds only in-frame clones, not every one. The table has approximately 210,000 clones, just over 65% seen once; the top ten hold around 1.2%. Documented treatment: oral pan-JAK inhibitor, 5-10 mg twice daily. Peripheral blood, together with lesional scalp punch biopsies, was collected from alopecia areata patients. Trimming took off 1 base at V and 4 bases at J, with 10 bases between the two ends. Germline CDR1 and CDR2: SGHNT and YENEEA. The CDR3 has 14 residues.

This sequence joins TRBV11-3 and TRBJ2-5, with D possibly being TRBD1 (6 bases). This clonotype was obtained from a human donor with alopecia areata. The source was CD4+ T cells sorted from blood, collected at week 44, from a patient treated with tofacitinib. The CDR3 spells CASSLGGQRETQYF. As DNA, the CDR3 is TGTGCCAGCAGCTTAGGGGGACAACGAGAGACCCAGTACTTC. Full variable domain (remainder filled in from reference TRBV11-3 and TRBJ2-5): EAGVVQSPRYKIIEKKQPVAFWCNPISGHNTLYWYLQNLGQGPELLIRYENEEAVDDSQLPKDRFSAERLKGVDSTLKIQPAELGDSAVYLCASSLGGQRETQYFGPGTRLLVL.